This T cell receptor beta chain was sequenced for a study of low-dose radiotherapy and immunotherapy resistance in tumors. Study overall: The authors gave intravenous cyclophosphamide 200 mg/m2 every two weeks, one day before radiation and immunotherapy. Daily, from cycle 1 day 1 and for four cycles, patients took oral aspirin 300 mg.

With TRAV- and TRBV-specific primers, first-strand cDNA was made, covering the alpha and beta chains. With a V-primer adapter and a constant-region primer, TCRs were amplified for around 20 PCR cycles. Through in vitro transcription, the mRNA that had been isolated was amplified. TCRdb recomputed calls from the reads with MiXCR, one row per CDR3 protein. The table includes 65,000 to 95,000 distinct CDR3 sequences, over 15% detected once. Time point indicated: after trial treatment. Treatment given: LDRT plus nivolumab, ipilimumab, low-dose cyclophosphamide and aspirin (RACIN trial). Each eligible patient had an advanced solid tumor, and these tumors lacked tumor-infiltrating lymphocytes. The CDR3 sequence is 12 residues long. CDR1 is DFQATT and CDR2 is SNEGSKA in the germline V gene (reference sequence). The germline V and J ends were trimmed by 5 bases and 3 bases, with 11 bases remaining between them.

This clonotype was recorded many times. This chain uses TRBV20-1 with TRBJ2-7; the D gene is possibly TRBD1 (6 bases). The source material was PBMCs, sampled after low-dose radiotherapy plus immunotherapy. This sequence originates from a male donor with prostate cancer. The CDR3 is CSADGQSYEQYF. The CDR3 region has the DNA TGCAGTGCTGACGGACAGAGCTACGAGCAGTACTTC.